These 30 T cell receptor beta chains were all obtained from the same sample, sequenced in a study of a mutant IDH1 vaccine in newly diagnosed glioma. Indicated time point: week 11, during vaccination. Mutant IDH1 20-mer peptide, at 300 ug, made up each vaccine dose, with topical imiquimod. For these receptors, no antigen is known. The repertoire was sequenced with immunoSEQ multiplex PCR; TCRdb's copy has only in-frame clones and lacks some. The sample lists tens of thousands of clones; roughly 72% were seen once. This specimen was peripheral blood mononuclear cells (PBMCs), taken from a glioma patient whose treatment included an IDH1 peptide vaccine. These TCRs come from a man aged 18 to 29 with glioma. Some clones in this sample may be carry-over from other donors' samples.

This clone was recorded only once. The chain uses TRBV4-2 and TRBJ1-2, with D possibly TRBD1 on 5 matching bases. Between the trimmed V and J ends, which lost 2 bases and 11 bases, there was a span of 15 bases. The CDR3 extends over 13 amino acids. Germline assignment: CDR1 LGHNA and CDR2 YNFKEQ. The CDR3 here is CASSQPPRGGYTF. In DNA form, the CDR3 reads TGTGCCAGCAGCCAACCACCGAGGGGAGGGTACACCTTC.

The chain joins TRBV4-1 to TRBJ1-2; a weak D match, TRBD1 (6 bases). V lost 10 bases and J 4 bases, leaving 16 bases between the germline ends. This CDR3 is 13 amino acids long. Germline V gives CDR1 MGHRA, CDR2 YSYEKL. The CDR3 coding sequence is TGCGCCACCTTGGGGGGCGAGAGCTATGGCTACACCTTC. It encodes CATLGGESYGYTF.

The V call is TRBV6-6, the J call TRBJ1-1; 8 nucleotides match TRBD1. Germline V gene data show CDR1 as MNHNY and CDR2 as SVGAGI (reference sequence). The CDR3 runs to 14 residues. The J segment lost 5 bases and the V segment lost 2 bases, leaving 4 bases of the junction unmatched. In nucleotides, the CDR3 is TGTGCCAGCAGTTACAACAGGGGGGGTACTGAAGCTTTCTTT. Its translation: CASSYNRGGTEAFF.

The V gene is TRBV18, the J gene TRBJ2-3; D call uncertain. This CDR3 spans 14 amino acids. The V gene's germline CDR1 is KGHSH and CDR2 LQKENI. V was pared by 2 bases and J by 2 bases, with 8 bases between. The CDR3 DNA reads TGTGCCAGCTCACCAATTGCAGACACAGATACGCAGTATTTT. Translating gives CASSPIADTDTQYF.

This clone was seen only once. V and J are TRBV30 and TRBJ2-2; D is ambiguous. This CDR3 region has 12 residues. Trimming pared 5 bases from V and 5 bases from J, leaving 9 bases between. Germline V gene data show CDR1 as GTSNPN and CDR2 as SVGIG (reference sequence). The CDR3 region has the DNA TGTGCCTGGGAGGTAGGAACCGGGGAGCTGTTTTTT. Its translation is CAWEVGTGELFF.

The table lists this clone with a count of one. The rearrangement links TRBV5-6 to TRBJ2-5; 10 nucleotides agree with TRBD1. After removal of 4 bases from V and 4 bases from J, the junction contained 1 base not matched to a gene. This CDR3 spans 13 amino acids. CDR1 and CDR2 (germline): SGHDT, YYEEEE. As DNA, the CDR3 is TGTGCCAGCAGCCGGACAGGGGGAGAGACCCAGTACTTC. It codes for CASSRTGGETQYF.

This rearrangement joins TRBV18 to TRBJ2-7, with TRBD1 identical over 9 bases. Unmatched junction bases numbered 4, after V lost 3 bases and J lost 4 bases. CDR1 KGHSH and CDR2 LQKENI come from the germline V gene. The CDR3 covers 14 residues. In DNA form, the CDR3 reads TGTGCCAGCTCACCGGGACAGGGTTTTTACGAGCAGTACTTC. Amino acid sequence: CASSPGQGFYEQYF.

The chain has TRBV6-6 and TRBJ2-5; TRBD2 matches 7 bases. The CDR3 has 14 amino acids. The germline gives CDR1 MNHNY, CDR2 SVGAGI (reference sequence). Germline trimming cut 6 bases from V and 5 bases from J; bases unmatched to any gene: 9. The CDR3 DNA reads as TGTGCCAGCAGCAACCCTGGACTAGTGGAGACCCAGTACTTC. Its translation is CASSNPGLVETQYF.

The V and J genes are TRBV7-2 and TRBJ2-7, with a tentative D call TRBD2 (5 bases). The CDR3 runs 13 residues. The ends were cut back, 2 bases at V and 7 bases at J, with 12 bases in the middle. Germline loops: CDR1 SGHTA, CDR2 FQGNSA. The CDR3 here is CASSLQRAGEQYF. The CDR3 DNA follows: TGTGCCAGCAGCTTACAGAGGGCTGGGGAGCAGTACTTC.

CDR3 bases: TGTGCCAGCAGCGTTGACATGCTAGGGGAGACCCAGTACTTC. The encoded protein is CASSVDMLGETQYF. The gene calls are TRBV9 and TRBJ2-5; D not resolved. The CDR3 extends over 14 amino acids. The germline V gene encodes CDR1 SGDLS and CDR2 YYNGEE. Trimming cost V 2 bases and J 5 bases, with 13 bases left between them.

J is TRBJ1-1 and V is TRBV19; TRBD1 might be the D (5 bases). The V gene lost 7 bases and the J gene lost 0 bases, with 15 bases spanning the gap. In germline, CDR1 is LNHDA, CDR2 SQIVND (reference sequence). The CDR3 has 15 amino acids. The CDR3 sequence: CASKDKRLMNTEAFF. Here the CDR3 DNA reads TGTGCCAGTAAGGACAAACGCCTTATGAACACTGAAGCTTTCTTT.

This chain connects TRBV6-1 to TRBJ1-2; D uncertain. The CDR3 runs to 15 residues. From germline, CDR1 is MNHNS and CDR2 SASEGT. Trimming took 0 bases from V and 0 from J, leaving 8 bases between them. The CDR3 DNA reads as TGTGCCAGCAGTGAAGCCATAACAGCTAACTATGGCTACACCTTC. Translated, it gives CASSEAITANYGYTF.

This chain joins TRBV7-2 and TRBJ2-3; unclear D gene. V was cut by 1 base and J by 1 base, with 9 bases left in between. The CDR3 totals 15 residues. The germline gives CDR1 SGHTA, CDR2 FQGNSA. This CDR3 is CASSLVGHGTDTQYF. CDR3 coding DNA: TGTGCCAGCAGCTTAGTAGGGCACGGCACAGATACGCAGTATTTT.

The V call is TRBV18, the J call TRBJ2-5; the match to TRBD2 covers 7 bases. The CDR3 covers 14 residues. Germline V gene lookup returns CDR1 KGHSH and CDR2 LQKENI. With V trimmed by 3 bases and J by 4 bases, 5 bases remained unmatched. CDR3 DNA: TGTGCCAGCTCACCCGGGAGGAAGGGAGAGACCCAGTACTTC. Protein product: CASSPGRKGETQYF.

This chain joins TRBV19 and TRBJ2-1, with 10 bases lining up with TRBD1. J was trimmed by 10 bases and V by 5 bases; bases with no gene match: 8. In germline, CDR1 is LNHDA, CDR2 SQIVND (reference sequence). This CDR3 has 14 residues. CDR3 in DNA: TGTGCCAGTAGTGGCGGGACAGGGGTCGGCGAGCAGTTCTTC. It specifies CASSGGTGVGEQFF.

This chain connects TRBV29-1 to TRBJ2-7, with TRBD1 matching 9 bases. CDR1 and CDR2 (germline): SQVTM, ANQGSEA. V dropped 7 bases and J dropped 3; count of bases not matched to a gene: 7. This CDR3 contains 13 residues. The DNA of the CDR3 is TGCAGCGGGGGAGGGACAGGGCGCTACGAGCAGTACTTC. Residues: CSGGGTGRYEQYF.

This clone came up a few times. V usage is TRBV18 and J usage is TRBJ2-3; D unresolved. Trimming stripped 3 bases from V and 7 bases from J, with 11 bases between. Germline V gene lookup returns CDR1 KGHSH and CDR2 LQKENI. This CDR3 is built from 13 residues. The CDR3 loop is CASSPAGMNTQYF. The CDR3 DNA is TGTGCCAGCTCACCGGCCGGAATGAATACGCAGTATTTT.

This clone was counted a few times. The chain carries TRBV28 and TRBJ1-1; no firm D call. Trimming took 5 bases from V and 0 from J, leaving 4 bases between them. Germline-derived CDR1 and CDR2 are MDHEN and SYDVKM. There are 12 residues in the CDR3. Here the CDR3 reads CASSEMNTEAFF. The CDR3 coding sequence is TGTGCCAGCAGTGAGATGAACACTGAAGCTTTCTTT.

V is TRBV9 and J is TRBJ2-7; no definite D call. V was clipped by 0 bases and J by 2 bases, with 6 bases between them. Germline V lookup: CDR1 SGDLS, CDR2 YYNGEE. The CDR3 extends over 13 amino acids. The CDR3, as DNA: TGTGCCAGCAGCGTAGGGTCAGCCTACGAGCAGTACTTC. It encodes CASSVGSAYEQYF.

A few counts support this clone. This chain links TRBV5-1 with TRBJ2-7; TRBD1 might be the D (6 bases). Germline V CDR1 and CDR2: SGHRS, YFSETQ. There are 12 residues in the CDR3. With 0 bases removed from V and 12 bases from J, the gap between germline ends came to 13 bases. CDR3 protein: CASSLVGGGPYF. The CDR3 DNA is TGCGCCAGCAGCTTGGTAGGGGGTGGGCCGTACTTC.

This clone has a handful of counts. CDR3 protein: CAISEPRDRGETQYF. CDR3 DNA: TGTGCCATCAGTGAGCCTAGGGACAGGGGAGAGACCCAGTACTTC. The chain joins TRBV10-3 to TRBJ2-5, with TRBD1 identical over 10 bases. The CDR3 extends over 15 amino acids. Germline CDR1 is ENHRY and CDR2 is SYGVKD. V lost 2 bases and J lost 4; bases outside the gene matches: 4.

This chain connects TRBV19 to TRBJ1-2; D is undetermined. Germline V gives CDR1 LNHDA, CDR2 SQIVND (reference sequence). Trimming stripped 1 base from V and 3 bases from J, with 9 bases between. This CDR3 contains 14 residues. The CDR3 coding sequence is TGTGCCAGTAGTATAGGAGAAGATGACTATGGCTACACCTTC. It yields the protein CASSIGEDDYGYTF.

The V call is TRBV5-5, the J call TRBJ1-3; unclear D gene. This CDR3 region has 17 residues. Per germline, CDR1 SGHKS and CDR2 YYEKEE (reference sequence). The V end lost 0 bases, the J end lost 0 bases, and 13 bases lay between the germline ends. In DNA form, the CDR3 reads TGTGCCAGCAGCTTGGAAGTGGCCTCACCCTCTGGAAACACCATATATTTT. It is translated as CASSLEVASPSGNTIYF.

The rearrangement links TRBV9 to TRBJ2-1; TRBD2 aligns across 16 bases. Germline V lookup: CDR1 SGDLS, CDR2 YYNGEE. CDR3 size: 18 residues. The V gene end was trimmed by 4 bases and the J gene end by 10 bases; junction bases not matched to a gene: 14. The CDR3 here is CASSTGTSGRALVHEQFF. The CDR3 bases are TGTGCCAGCAGCACCGGGACTAGCGGGAGGGCTCTCGTCCACGAGCAGTTCTTC.

The V call is TRBV19, the J call TRBJ2-6; 12 bases align to TRBD1. CDR1 is LNHDA and CDR2 is SQIVND in the germline V gene (reference sequence). The ends lost 3 bases at V and 1 base at J; junction bases unmatched: 10. This CDR3 spans 20 amino acids. The CDR3 protein is CASSMGMGQGARSGANVLTF. CDR3 bases: TGTGCCAGTAGTATGGGTATGGGACAGGGGGCGCGGTCTGGGGCCAACGTCCTGACTTTC.

This clone was counted once. This chain uses TRBV29-1 with TRBJ1-5; D is unclear. V was trimmed by 4 bases and J by 10 bases, leaving 17 bases between them. From germline, CDR1 is SQVTM and CDR2 ANQGSEA. This CDR3 region has 13 residues. The CDR3 bases are TGCAGCGTTGCGGTGGGGTTTTCGGACCCCCAGCATTTT. This codes for CSVAVGFSDPQHF.

This chain connects TRBV7-9 to TRBJ2-1, with 12 bases lining up with TRBD2. The ends lost 7 bases at V and 4 bases at J; junction bases unmatched: 8. Germline V gene data show CDR1 as SEHNR and CDR2 as FQNEAQ (reference sequence). This CDR3 contains 16 residues. The CDR3 protein is CASNPFGTSGYNEQFF. Written as DNA, the CDR3 is TGTGCCAGCAACCCCTTCGGGACTAGCGGGTACAATGAGCAGTTCTTC.

The V and J genes are TRBV18 and TRBJ2-7; 7 nucleotides line up with TRBD2. The CDR3 is made up of 17 amino acids. Germline V CDR1 and CDR2: KGHSH, LQKENI. J gave up 4 bases and V 0 bases, and 12 bases lay outside the gene matches. CDR3 coding DNA: TGTGCCAGCTCACCACCCTCCGCGAGAGCGGGACTATACGAGCAGTACTTC. This gives the protein CASSPPSARAGLYEQYF.

The chain uses TRBV4-3 and TRBJ1-3; 10 nucleotides match TRBD1. V trimming: 4 bases; J trimming: 4 bases; junction bases outside the gene matches: 4. This CDR3 has 15 amino acids. Germline-derived CDR1 and CDR2 are LGHNA and YSLEER. Here the CDR3 reads CASSPDRGQGNTIYF. The CDR3 DNA sequence: TGCGCCAGCAGCCCCGACAGGGGGCAAGGAAACACCATATATTTT.

The V call is TRBV4-2, the J call TRBJ2-7; D is perhaps TRBD2 (6 bases). Between the trimmed V and J ends, which lost 1 base and 1 base, there was a span of 11 bases. This CDR3 has 15 residues. Germline lookup yields CDR1 LGHNA and CDR2 YNFKEQ. The CDR3 DNA reads TGTGCCAGCAGCCAAGTTGCTAGCGAGTCCTACGAGCAGTACTTC. Its protein product is CASSQVASESYEQYF.